This entry lists 9 T cell receptor beta chains sequenced from one sample in a study of spatial heterogeneity in lung cancer. As to time point: sample taken at primary tumor resection. A single record per CDR3 protein comes from TCRdb applying MiXCR to the 5' RACE reads. This table holds about 92,000 distinct CDR3 sequences, roughly 12% found once. Here the sequenced sample was PBMCs, taken at surgery. These TCRs come from a male donor with early-stage non-small cell lung cancer.

This clonotype was seen only a few times. The chain joins TRBV29-1 to TRBJ2-1; D perhaps matches TRBD1 (6 bases). The germline V and J ends were trimmed by 3 bases and 10 bases, with 19 bases remaining between them. In germline, CDR1 is SQVTM, CDR2 ANQGSEA. The CDR3 has 14 residues. CDR3 DNA sequence: TGCAGCGTTGAGAGATATTCGCTGACAGGCGAGCAGTTCTTC. It translates to CSVERYSLTGEQFF.

A word on this clonotype: At one end, the junction sequence differs from germline, possibly due to a read error. The CDR3 is CAGSSDRAGANVLTF. CDR3 DNA sequence: TGTGCCGGCAGTTCCGACAGGGCTGGGGCCAACGTCCTGACTTTC. The chain is built from TRBV6-2 or TRBV6-3 and TRBJ2-6; the match to TRBD1 covers 7 bases. This CDR3 has 15 residues. Germline CDR1 and CDR2: MNHEY and SVGEGT.

This chain connects TRBV29-1 to TRBJ2-5; a possible D gene is TRBD2 (6 bases). The germline V gene has CDR1 SQVTM and CDR2 ANQGSEA. The V end lost 8 bases, the J end lost 4 bases, and 17 bases lay between the germline ends. CDR3 length equals 13 residues. CDR3 region: CSSLVGRIETQYF. CDR3 nucleotides: TGCAGCAGCCTTGTGGGGAGGATAGAGACCCAGTACTTC.

The J gene is TRBJ2-7, the V gene TRBV7-2; TRBD2 matches at 14 bases. Per germline, CDR1 SGHTA and CDR2 FQGNSA. CDR3 size: 17 residues. V lost 5 bases, J lost 2 bases, and 8 bases stayed unmatched. The CDR3 sequence: CASSPSVGLAGAYEQYF. The CDR3 bases are TGTGCCAGCAGCCCCTCCGTGGGACTAGCGGGAGCCTACGAGCAGTACTTC.

This clonotype occurred many times. The chain has TRBV12-3 or TRBV12-4 and TRBJ1-2, with 7 bases identical to TRBD1. The CDR3 consists of 14 residues. V was clipped by 0 bases and J by 3 bases; unmatched bases: 1. CDR3 amino acids: CASSLAGTDYGYTF. DNA for the CDR3: TGTGCCAGCAGTTTAGCCGGGACAGACTATGGCTACACCTTC.

This clonotype turned up a few times. The CDR3 DNA sequence: TGTGCCAGTCAAGGGGACATCTACGAGCAGTACTTC. Its protein product is CASQGDIYEQYF. V gene TRBV28 combines with J gene TRBJ2-7; perhaps TRBD1 as D (6 bases). CDR3 length: 12 residues. Germline CDR1 is MDHEN and CDR2 is SYDVKM. The germline V and J ends were trimmed by 9 bases and 3 bases, with 12 bases remaining between them.

This clonotype was seen a few times. The chain joins TRBV12-3 or TRBV12-4 to TRBJ1-6; 7 bases fit TRBD1. Trimming took 6 bases from V and 6 from J; bases not matched to a gene: 5. The CDR3 is made up of 14 amino acids. CDR3 coding DNA: TGTGCCAGCAGAACCGGGACAGCTAATTCACCCCTCCACTTT. As protein: CASRTGTANSPLHF.

This clonotype appeared a few times. The CDR3 reads CASSPRQVLSYGYTF. CDR3 in DNA: TGTGCCAGCAGTCCGAGACAGGTCCTATCCTATGGCTACACCTTC. The J gene is TRBJ1-2, the V gene TRBV6-5; D is possibly TRBD1 (6 bases). CDR3 length: 15 residues. Germline CDR1 is MNHEY and CDR2 is SVGAGI. Trimming stripped 5 bases from V and 4 bases from J, with 17 bases between.

V gene TRBV6-2 or TRBV6-3 combines with J gene TRBJ2-1; 9 bases are shared with TRBD2. The trim removed 8 bases at V and 10 bases at J, leaving 6 bases unmatched. This CDR3 has 12 amino acids. Per germline, CDR1 MNHEY and CDR2 SVGEGT. The CDR3 DNA follows: TGTGCCAGCTGGCGGGGGGGCCAGGAGCAGTTCTTC. As protein: CASWRGGQEQFF.